This T cell receptor beta chain came from a study of blood T cell repertoires in COVID-19. Looking at the study overall: Samples taken during acute and convalescent COVID-19 were collected in the United States, Italy and Spain.

Source study methods: Amplified reference gene primers provided the basis for estimating nucleated cell counts. Produced via immunoSEQ multiplex PCR; TCRdb's table is partial and in-frame only. V, J and clone size are taken as reported in that table, and D and trimming were inferred from the DNA itself. The sample carries tens of thousands of clones, approximately 78% recorded once. Germline V CDR1 and CDR2: SGHRS, YFSETQ. With 2 bases clipped from V and 7 bases from J, the junction kept 12 bases outside the gene matches. The CDR3 contains 16 residues. The material sequenced was peripheral blood. V usage is TRBV5-1 and J usage is TRBJ2-1; 7 positions agree with TRBD1. The sequence came from a human donor in a cohort sampled during active COVID-19. CDR3 loop: CASSFPRDSNRNEQFF. Written as DNA, the CDR3 is TGCGCCAGCAGCTTTCCCCGGGACAGTAATAGGAATGAGCAGTTCTTC.